The 11 T cell receptor beta chains given below trace back to one sample, sequenced in a study of CD8+ T cells in alopecia areata. cDNA serving as the sequencing template came from extracted, reverse transcribed RNA. Clones were read by immunoSEQ multiplex PCR, and TCRdb kept only the in-frame ones, dropping some. Among more than 110,000 clones, roughly 82% were seen once, and the ten largest hold about 25%. Treatment defined: oral pan-JAK inhibitor, 5-10 mg twice daily. The material was CD8+ T cells sorted from blood, obtained at week 4, from a patient treated with tofacitinib. These receptors originate from a human donor with alopecia areata.

This clone came up a few times. The chain employs TRBV29-1 and TRBJ2-7; D might be TRBD2 (6 bases). The CDR3 contains 11 residues. Germline-derived CDR1 and CDR2 are SQVTM and ANQGSEA. The CDR3 protein is CSGGSSYEQYF. The DNA for the CDR3 is TGCAGTGGAGGGAGCTCCTACGAGCAGTACTTC.

The chain recombines TRBV7-9 with TRBJ1-1; perhaps TRBD1 as D (5 bases). The CDR3 sequence is 17 residues long. V lost 6 bases and J lost 0, with 20 bases in between. The V gene's germline CDR1 is SEHNR and CDR2 FQNEAQ (reference sequence). CDR3 nucleotide sequence: TGTGCCAGCAGTCCGATGAGGGGCCAAGGTATGAACACTGAAGCTTTCTTT. Amino acids: CASSPMRGQGMNTEAFF.

The rearrangement links TRBV6-5 to TRBJ1-6; 8 positions agree with TRBD1. CDR3 length equals 14 residues. The germline gives CDR1 MNHEY, CDR2 SVGAGI. J lost 10 bases, V lost 3 bases, and 5 bases had no gene match. CDR3 loop: CASSYRQGHSPLHF. The CDR3 bases are TGTGCCAGCAGTTATAGACAGGGGCACTCACCCCTCCACTTT.

This chain joins TRBV2 and TRBJ2-7; either TRBD1 or TRBD2 may supply D (5 bases each). Trimming removed 7 bases from V and 4 bases from J, with 11 bases in between. This CDR3 has 12 residues. Germline assignment: CDR1 SNHLY and CDR2 FYNNEI. CDR3 coding DNA: TGTGCCAGCATGAGGGGCTTGTACGAGCAGTACTTC. It is translated as CASMRGLYEQYF. Variable domain in full (rest from reference TRBV2 and TRBJ2-7): EPEVTQTPSHQVTQMGQEVILRCVPISNHLYFYWYRQILGQKVEFLVSFYNNEISEKSEIFDDQFSVERPDGSNFTLKIRSTKLEDSAMYFCASMRGLYEQYFGPGTRLTVT.

The DNA for the CDR3 is TGCGCCAGCAGCCAAGGGGACAGCCTAAACACTGAAGCTTTCTTT. Translating gives CASSQGDSLNTEAFF. The chain has TRBV4-1 and TRBJ1-1, with TRBD1 matching 7 bases. Germline V gene lookup returns CDR1 MGHRA and CDR2 YSYEKL. This CDR3 contains 15 residues. V shed 1 base, J shed 2 bases, and the junction held 4 bases outside the gene matches.

The CDR3 is CASSPGGDTQYF. DNA for the CDR3: TGTGCCAGCAGCCCAGGGGGAGATACGCAGTATTTT. This chain uses TRBV14 with TRBJ2-3, with 7 bases identical to TRBD1. The germline V gene has CDR1 SGHDN and CDR2 FVKESK. The CDR3 has 12 residues. J was trimmed by 5 bases and V by 4 bases; bases with no gene match: 0. Filled out from reference TRBV14 and TRBJ2-3, the complete variable domain reads EAGVTQFPSHSVIEKGQTVTLRCDPISGHDNLYWYRRVMGKEIKFLLHFVKESKQDESGMPNNRFLAERTGGTYSTLKVQPAELEDSGVYFCASSPGGDTQYFGPGTRLTVL.

The gene calls are TRBV2 and TRBJ1-6, with D hard to call. CDR1 and CDR2 from the germline V gene are SNHLY and FYNNEI. There are 17 residues in the CDR3. V was trimmed by 7 bases and J by 0 bases, leaving 16 bases between them. CDR3 DNA: TGTGCCAGCATGGGCGAGAACCCGAGCTCCTATAATTCACCCCTCCACTTT. Its protein product is CASMGENPSSYNSPLHF.

DNA of the CDR3: TGTGCCAGCAGCCCAGGACAGGAAGAGACCCAGTACTTC. This codes for CASSPGQEETQYF. The chain uses TRBV5-4 and TRBJ2-5; TRBD1 matches 7 bases. From germline, CDR1 is SGHNT and CDR2 YYREEE (reference sequence). V trimming: 4 bases; J trimming: 3 bases; junction bases outside the gene matches: 3. CDR3 size: 13 residues.

Notes on this clone: A junction boundary mismatches the germline segment, possibly from a read error. This chain joins TRBV7-7 and TRBJ2-5, with D possibly called TRBD1 or TRBD2 (5 bases each). From germline, CDR1 is SSHAT and CDR2 FNYEAQ (reference sequence). The CDR3 spans 14 residues. The CDR3 loop is CASSFSGAQETQYF. The CDR3 DNA is TGTGCTAGCAGCTTTTCCGGGGCACAAGAGACCCAGTACTTC. Complete variable domain (other parts from reference TRBV7-7 and TRBJ2-5): GAGVSQSPRYKVTKRGQDVTLRCDPISSHATLYWYQQALGQGPEFLTYFNYEAQPDKSGLPSDRFSAERPEGSISTLTIQRTEQRDSAMYRCASSFSGAQETQYFGPGTRLLVL.

CDR3 amino acids: CASSRLRGLQETQYF. The CDR3 bases are TGTGCCAGCAGCCGCTTGCGGGGCCTTCAAGAGACCCAGTACTTC. The chain uses TRBV4-2 and TRBJ2-5; perhaps TRBD2 as D (6 bases). The CDR3 consists of 15 residues. The germline CDR1 and CDR2 sequences are LGHNA and YNFKEQ. V dropped 4 bases and J dropped 2 bases, with 14 bases sitting between them.

The V call is TRBV27, the J call TRBJ1-2, with 7 positions matching TRBD1. The germline CDR1 and CDR2 sequences are MNHEY and SMNVEV (reference sequence). J lost 2 bases, V lost 6 bases, and 9 bases had no gene match. CDR3 length equals 15 residues. In nucleotides, the CDR3 is TGTGCCAGCAGATACAGGGGCGATTCAAACTATGGCTACACCTTC. Translation gives CASRYRGDSNYGYTF.